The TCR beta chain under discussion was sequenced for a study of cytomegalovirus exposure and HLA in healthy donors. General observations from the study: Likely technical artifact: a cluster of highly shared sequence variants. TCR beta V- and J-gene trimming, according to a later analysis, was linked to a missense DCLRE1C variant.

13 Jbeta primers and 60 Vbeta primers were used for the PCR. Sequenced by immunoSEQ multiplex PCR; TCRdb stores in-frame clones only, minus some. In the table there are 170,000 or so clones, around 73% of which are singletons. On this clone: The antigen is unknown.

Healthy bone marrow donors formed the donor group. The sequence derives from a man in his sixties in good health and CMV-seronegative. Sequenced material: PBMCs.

The CDR3 protein is CASSQAGKNIQYF. In nucleotides, the CDR3 is TGTGCCAGCAGCCAAGCAGGGAAAAACATTCAGTACTTC. The gene calls are TRBV4-2 and TRBJ2-4; D may be TRBD1 (5 bases). Trimming shortened V by 1 base and J by 4 bases, and 5 bases separated the two germline ends. The CDR3 contains 13 residues. Per germline, CDR1 LGHNA and CDR2 YNFKEQ.